The 10 T cell receptor beta chains below come from one sample, sequenced in a study of blood T cell repertoires in COVID-19. Assay: immunoSEQ multiplex PCR; the TCRdb copy retains only in-frame clones and omits some. The table shows more than 300,000 clones, with 90% occurring only once. Sequencing was carried out using peripheral blood. All receptors come from a woman aged 40 to 50 with COVID-19, enrolled during active disease.

The V gene is TRBV4-3, the J gene TRBJ2-3, with 8 bases fitting TRBD1. The CDR3 covers 15 residues. Trimming cost V 4 bases and J 5 bases; bases outside gene matches: 8. The germline gives CDR1 LGHNA, CDR2 YSLEER. The CDR3 is CASSPRTGPGDTQYF. The CDR3 nucleotides read TGCGCCAGCAGCCCGCGGACAGGGCCAGGAGATACGCAGTATTTT.

Note on this clone: A read error may produce the germline difference seen at one junction end. This rearrangement joins TRBV7-9 to TRBJ2-3, with 9 bases matching TRBD1. The CDR3 runs 12 residues. Germline V gives CDR1 SEHNR, CDR2 FQNEAQ (reference sequence). CDR3 amino acids: CASSPPTGGQDF. Here the CDR3 DNA reads TGTGCCAGCAGCCCCCCGACAGGGGGTCAGGATTTT.

The chain employs TRBV19 and TRBJ1-5, with 7 bases matching TRBD1. The CDR3 contains 14 residues. CDR1 is LNHDA and CDR2 is SQIVND in the germline V gene (reference sequence). The V segment lost 6 bases and the J segment 5 bases; nucleotides outside the gene matches: 7. The CDR3 DNA is TGTGCCAGTAGCCGACAGGGTGGGTATCAGCCCCAGCATTTT. Its translation: CASSRQGGYQPQHF.

DNA of the CDR3: TGTGCCAGCAGCCGACAGGTCGATTCCTACGAGCAGTACTTC. This codes for CASSRQVDSYEQYF. The chain recombines TRBV5-6 with TRBJ2-7; D may be TRBD1 (6 bases). The V end lost 4 bases, the J end lost 1 base, and 12 bases lay between the germline ends. The CDR3 extends over 14 amino acids. Germline V lookup: CDR1 SGHDT, CDR2 YYEEEE. Complete variable domain (other parts from reference TRBV5-6 and TRBJ2-7): DAGVTQSPTHLIKTRGQQVTLRCSPKSGHDTVSWYQQALGQGPQFIFQYYEEEERQRGNFPDRFSGHQFPNYSSELNVNALLLGDSALYLCASSRQVDSYEQYFGPGTRLTVT.

The V call is TRBV7-2, the J call TRBJ1-1; D gene unclear. The V end was cut by 6 bases, the J end by 0 bases, with 8 bases between. CDR1 and CDR2 (germline): SGHTA, FQGNSA. The CDR3 spans 13 residues. CDR3 in amino acids: CASSLSMNTEAFF. CDR3 nucleotide sequence: TGTGCCAGCAGTCTCTCTATGAACACTGAAGCTTTCTTT.

V usage is TRBV5-1 and J usage is TRBJ2-1; D might be TRBD1 (7 bases). The germline CDR1 and CDR2 sequences are SGHRS and YFSETQ. CDR3 length equals 14 residues. Trimming pared 0 bases from V and 9 bases from J, leaving 13 bases between. The CDR3 here is CASSLVRGAGEQFF. The CDR3 DNA reads TGCGCCAGCAGCTTGGTCAGGGGGGCGGGTGAGCAGTTCTTC.

This clone was picked up a small number of times. This chain links TRBV19 with TRBJ1-5; tentative D call: TRBD1 (6 bases). The CDR3 extends over 17 amino acids. CDR1 is LNHDA and CDR2 is SQIVND in the germline V gene (reference sequence). Trimming shortened V by 7 bases and J by 4 bases, and 23 bases separated the two germline ends. As DNA, the CDR3 is TGTGCCAGTACCCTGATTTGGGAACAGGGACGAAATCAGCCCCAGCATTTT. This gives the protein CASTLIWEQGRNQPQHF.

This clone was seen a single time. Other DNA sequences in the sample encode the same CDR3. The chain combines TRBV7-2 with TRBJ1-2, with 8 bases lining up with TRBD1. CDR3 length: 14 amino acids. Germline CDR1 reads SGHTA; CDR2 reads FQGNSA. Germline trimming cut 1 base from V and 2 bases from J; bases unmatched to any gene: 0. The CDR3 DNA is TGTGCCAGCAGCTTAGGACAGGGGAACTATGGCTACACCTTC. Amino acids: CASSLGQGNYGYTF.

The genes are TRBV5-3 and TRBJ2-7, with 9 bases that match TRBD1. TRBV5-3 is reported as an ORF; its role is uncertain. The CDR3 extends over 15 amino acids. After removal of 4 bases from V and 0 bases from J, the junction contained 5 bases not matched to a gene. The CDR3 DNA follows: TGTGCCAGAAGCCTTGACAGGGGGTTCTCCTACGAGCAGTACTTC. Translating it yields CARSLDRGFSYEQYF.

V is TRBV30 and J is TRBJ2-1; 10 positions match TRBD2. This CDR3 has 14 residues. Germline assignment: CDR1 GTSNPN and CDR2 SVGIG (reference sequence). Trimming took 2 bases from V and 15 from J; bases not matched to a gene: 13. In DNA, the CDR3 is TGTGCCTGGAGTTTGAGCGGGACTAGCGTTTCTCTGTTCTTC. It is translated as CAWSLSGTSVSLFF.